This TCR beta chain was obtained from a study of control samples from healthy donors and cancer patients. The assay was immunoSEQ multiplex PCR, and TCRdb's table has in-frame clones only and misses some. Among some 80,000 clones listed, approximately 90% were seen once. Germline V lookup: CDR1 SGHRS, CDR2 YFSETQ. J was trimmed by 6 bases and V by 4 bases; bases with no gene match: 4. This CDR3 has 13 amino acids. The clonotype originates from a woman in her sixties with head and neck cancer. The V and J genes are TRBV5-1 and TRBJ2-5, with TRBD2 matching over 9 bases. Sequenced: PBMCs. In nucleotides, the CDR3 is TGCGCCAGCAGCAATAGCGGGAGTAAGACCCAGTACTTC. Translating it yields CASSNSGSKTQYF.